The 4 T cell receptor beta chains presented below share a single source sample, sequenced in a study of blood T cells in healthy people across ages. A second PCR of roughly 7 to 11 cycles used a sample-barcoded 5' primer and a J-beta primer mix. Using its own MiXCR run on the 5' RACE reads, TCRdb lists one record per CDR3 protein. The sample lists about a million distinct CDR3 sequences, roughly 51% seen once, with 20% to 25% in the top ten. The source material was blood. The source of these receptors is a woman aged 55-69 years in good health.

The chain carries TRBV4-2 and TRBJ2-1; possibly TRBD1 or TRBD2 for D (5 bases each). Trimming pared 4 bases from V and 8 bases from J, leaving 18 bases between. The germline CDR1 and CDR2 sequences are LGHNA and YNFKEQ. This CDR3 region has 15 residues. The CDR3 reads CASSPPRGESDEQFF. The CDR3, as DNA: TGTGCCAGCAGCCCGCCCCGAGGGGAGTCGGATGAGCAGTTCTTC.

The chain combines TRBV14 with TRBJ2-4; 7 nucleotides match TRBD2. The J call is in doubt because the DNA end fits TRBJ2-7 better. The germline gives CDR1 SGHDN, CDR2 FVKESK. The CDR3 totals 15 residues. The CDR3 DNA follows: TGTGCCAGCAGCCAAGTACAGCGGGATCACTACGAGCAGTACTTC. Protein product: CASSQVQRDHYEQYF.

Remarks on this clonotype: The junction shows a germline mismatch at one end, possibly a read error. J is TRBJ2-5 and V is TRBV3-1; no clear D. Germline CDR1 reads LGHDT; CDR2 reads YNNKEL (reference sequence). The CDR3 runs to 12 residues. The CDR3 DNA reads TGTGCCAACAGCCAAGACCCGGAGACCCAGTACTTC. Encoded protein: CANSQDPETQYF.

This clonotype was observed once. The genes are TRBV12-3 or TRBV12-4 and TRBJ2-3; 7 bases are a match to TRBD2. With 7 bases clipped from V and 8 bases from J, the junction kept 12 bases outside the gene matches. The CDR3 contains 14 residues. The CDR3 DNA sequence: TGTGCCAGCACCGAGCGGGAAAACTCGGGTACGCAGTATTTT. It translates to CASTERENSGTQYF.